A single sample gave rise to the 21 T cell receptor beta chains below, sequenced in a study of shared clonotypes between healthy human individuals (dated by TCRdb to the early 2020s). The library was prepared using the immunoSEQ multiplex PCR assay. In TCRdb, the immuneACCESS table is reduced to in-frame sequences with V and J assigned. These tables do not hold every clone; where another copy was compared, an unresolved V gene accounts for under half, and the others remain unexplained. The sample table records around 1.9 million clones; approximately 94% of these occur just once. Around 1.7% of the sample is in the top ten clones. CD8 naive samples consisted of CD45RO-negative cells that were positively selected for CCR7, yielding a CD45RA+CCR7+ population without TemRA cells. Sequenced: naive CD8+ T cells from PBMCs. Interpreted using the paper, the cell subset or site label stands for: CD45RA+CCR7+. These receptors were collected from a man aged 18-30 years in good health. Some clones in this sample may be carry-over from other donors' samples.

The V and J genes are TRBV28 and TRBJ1-3; D is possibly TRBD1 (5 bases). CDR1 is MDHEN, CDR2 SYDVKM, per germline. With 10 bases removed from V and 4 bases from J, the gap between germline ends came to 17 bases. The CDR3 has 14 residues. CDR3 in DNA: TGTGCCACCAGCGGGGGATTTTACGGAAACACCATATATTTT. Translation: CATSGGFYGNTIYF.

The V and J genes are TRBV29-1 and TRBJ1-2; a weak D match, TRBD1 (5 bases). The CDR3 extends over 13 amino acids. Germline CDR1 and CDR2: SQVTM and ANQGSEA. With 3 bases removed from V and 4 bases from J, the gap between germline ends came to 12 bases. The CDR3 region has the DNA TGCAGCGTTGATGAGGGGAAGAGCTATGGCTACACCTTC. Residues: CSVDEGKSYGYTF.

The sample holds one count of this clone. The chain couples TRBV25-1 to TRBJ1-5; maybe TRBD1 (5 bases). CDR3 length: 13 residues. V lost 1 base, J lost 6 bases, and 7 bases lay in between. Germline CDR1 reads MGHDK; CDR2 reads SYGVNS. CDR3 bases: TGTGCCAGCAGTGAATCCGGGGGTCAGCCCCAGCATTTT. Protein product: CASSESGGQPQHF.

The V gene is TRBV21-1, the J gene TRBJ1-2. TRBV21-1 is a pseudogene locus. CDR3 length: 15 amino acids. CDR3 coding DNA: TGTGCCAGCAGCAAAAGTGGAGGGGGTGGGAGTGGCTACACCTTC. This translates into CASSKSGGGGSGYTF.

This chain uses TRBV4-1 with TRBJ1-2; no reliable D call. This CDR3 region has 17 residues. V lost 0 bases to trimming and J lost 2 bases, with 16 bases between them. Germline loops: CDR1 MGHRA, CDR2 YSYEKL. Written as DNA, the CDR3 is TGCGCCAGCAGCCAAGAAAAACTAGACCAGCCAAACTATGGCTACACCTTC. Protein product: CASSQEKLDQPNYGYTF.

The J gene is TRBJ2-7, the V gene TRBV29-1; 11 nucleotides line up with TRBD1. The J segment lost 11 bases and the V segment lost 7 bases, leaving 7 bases of the junction unmatched. Germline V gene data show CDR1 as SQVTM and CDR2 as ANQGSEA. The CDR3 is 11 amino acids. The CDR3 nucleotides read TGCAGCGCTTTGGGACAGGGGGGGGAGTACTTC. As protein: CSALGQGGEYF.

The V call is TRBV19, the J call TRBJ1-1, with 7 nucleotides matching TRBD1. CDR3 length equals 14 residues. Trimming at V came to 3 bases and at J to 5 bases, leaving 6 bases not matched to a gene. The germline V gene has CDR1 LNHDA and CDR2 SQIVND (reference sequence). The CDR3 loop reads CASSINRGRTEAFF. The CDR3 nucleotides read TGTGCCAGTAGTATTAACAGGGGCCGAACTGAAGCTTTCTTT.

This sequence joins TRBV27 and TRBJ2-3, with TRBD1 identical over 8 bases. This CDR3 contains 14 residues. J was trimmed by 4 bases and V by 8 bases; bases with no gene match: 8. CDR1 is MNHEY, CDR2 SMNVEV, per germline (reference sequence). CDR3 sequence (DNA): TGTGCCAGCTTCGGACAGGGACGTGCAGATACGCAGTATTTT. Protein product: CASFGQGRADTQYF.

This chain links TRBV7-9 with TRBJ2-3; the D is unclear. Germline values: CDR1 SEHNR, CDR2 FQNEAQ (reference sequence). The CDR3 loop spans 13 amino acids. V was clipped by 1 base and J by 4 bases, with 6 bases between them. DNA for the CDR3: TGTGCCAGCAGCTTAGAGAGTGCAGATACGCAGTATTTT. It specifies CASSLESADTQYF.

For this clone: One junction end does not reproduce the germline sequence, and a read error may be involved. This chain uses TRBV13 with TRBJ2-7, with no clear D. This CDR3 has 13 residues. The germline V gene encodes CDR1 PRHDT and CDR2 FYEKMQ (reference sequence). The CDR3: CASSLGSVYEQYF. The DNA of the CDR3 is TGTGCCAGCAGCCTAGGCAGCGTTTACGAGCAGTACTTC. Complete variable domain (other parts from reference TRBV13 and TRBJ2-7): AAGVIQSPRHLIKEKRETATLKCYPIPRHDTVYWYQQGPGQDPQFLISFYEKMQSDKGSIPDRFSAQQFSDYHSELNMSSLELGDSALYFCASSLGSVYEQYFGPGTRLTVT.

In the case of this clone: The identical CDR3 is also encoded by other nucleotide sequences in the sample. V is TRBV27 and J is TRBJ2-1; 7 nucleotides align to TRBD2. From germline, CDR1 is MNHEY and CDR2 SMNVEV (reference sequence). J gave up 6 bases and V 5 bases, and 1 base lay outside the gene matches. The CDR3 sequence is 12 residues long. The CDR3 protein is CASSGGGNEQFF. For the CDR3, the DNA is TGTGCCAGCAGTGGGGGGGGCAATGAGCAGTTCTTC.

Of note for this clone: A read error may account for a junction end that differs from germline. The chain employs TRBV7-2 and TRBJ2-1; D not resolved. Per germline, CDR1 SGHTA and CDR2 FQGNSA. The CDR3 spans 11 residues. The CDR3 nucleotides are TGTGCCAGCAGCCAAACTGCTCTACCGGTCTTC. It encodes CASSQTALPVF. Full variable domain (remainder filled in from reference TRBV7-2 and TRBJ2-1): GAGVSQSPSNKVTEKGKDVELRCDPISGHTALYWYRQSLGQGLEFLIYFQGNSAPDKSGLPSDRFSAERTGGSVSTLTIQRTQQEDSAVYLCASSQTALPVFGPGTRLTVL.

This rearrangement joins TRBV29-1 to TRBJ1-2; no definite D call. This CDR3 is 14 amino acids long. Germline V gene data show CDR1 as SQVTM and CDR2 as ANQGSEA. Between the trimmed V and J ends, which lost 3 bases and 4 bases, there was a span of 15 bases. The CDR3 here is CSVDATALSYGYTF. CDR3 sequence (DNA): TGCAGCGTTGACGCCACAGCCCTTTCCTATGGCTACACCTTC.

This chain joins TRBV9 and TRBJ2-5, with 9 bases identical to TRBD1. The CDR3 loop spans 17 amino acids. J lost 5 bases, V lost 4 bases, and 15 bases had no gene match. Germline CDR1 reads SGDLS; CDR2 reads YYNGEE. This CDR3 is CASSPTPGQGGRETQYF. The CDR3, as DNA: TGTGCCAGCAGCCCAACCCCGGGACAGGGTGGGCGGGAGACCCAGTACTTC.

On this clone itself: A read error may account for a junction end that differs from germline. V and J are TRBV12-5 and TRBJ2-7; perhaps TRBD2 as D (7 bases). This CDR3 spans 13 amino acids. Germline V gene sequence: CDR1 LGHNT, CDR2 FRNRAP. Here the CDR3 DNA reads TGTGCTAGCGGGGGGCAGGGCTCCCACGAGCAGTACTTC. Amino acids: CASGGQGSHEQYF.

The chain combines TRBV4-2 with TRBJ1-4, with 9 bases that match TRBD1. Germline assignment: CDR1 LGHNA and CDR2 YNFKEQ. With V trimmed by 4 bases and J by 2 bases, 5 bases remained unmatched. The CDR3 runs 16 residues. The CDR3 coding sequence is TGTGCCAGCAGCCGCGTACAGGGGGCGACTAATGAAAAACTGTTTTTT. This gives the protein CASSRVQGATNEKLFF.

The V gene is TRBV19, the J gene TRBJ2-7; D may match TRBD1 or TRBD2 (5 bases each). The CDR3 loop spans 15 amino acids. The germline CDR1 and CDR2 sequences are LNHDA and SQIVND (reference sequence). Between the trimmed V and J ends, which lost 1 base and 2 bases, there was a span of 12 bases. In DNA, the CDR3 is TGTGCCAGTAGTATAGGGGACGGTCACCCCTACGAGCAGTACTTC. Translated: CASSIGDGHPYEQYF.

This clone came up a few times. The chain is built from TRBV9 and TRBJ1-2; 7 bases fit TRBD1. J was trimmed by 7 bases and V by 3 bases; bases with no gene match: 12. The CDR3 has 15 amino acids. Germline V gene data show CDR1 as SGDLS and CDR2 as YYNGEE. CDR3 residues: CASSGREGAWGGYTF. CDR3 nucleotide sequence: TGTGCCAGCAGCGGAAGGGAGGGGGCCTGGGGTGGCTACACCTTC.

The V gene is TRBV5-4, the J gene TRBJ2-7; the match to TRBD1 covers 9 bases. After removal of 4 bases from V and 5 bases from J, the junction contained 7 bases not matched to a gene. Germline CDR1 is SGHNT and CDR2 is YYREEE (reference sequence). The CDR3 runs to 14 residues. Here the CDR3 reads CASSGQGPLDEQYF. The CDR3 DNA reads as TGTGCCAGCAGCGGACAGGGGCCACTAGACGAGCAGTACTTC. Drawing the rest from reference TRBV5-4 and TRBJ2-7, the complete variable domain is ETGVTQSPTHLIKTRGQQVTLRCSSQSGHNTVSWYQQALGQGPQFIFQYYREEENGRGNFPPRFSGLQFPNYSSELNVNALELDDSALYLCASSGQGPLDEQYFGPGTRLTVT.

This rearrangement joins TRBV4-2 to TRBJ2-7, with TRBD1 identical over 7 bases. CDR3 size: 17 residues. From germline, CDR1 is LGHNA and CDR2 YNFKEQ. V gave up 1 base and J gave up 9 bases; unmatched junction bases: 18. The CDR3 bases are TGTGCCAGCAGCCAAGGACTTTGGGACAGCCGGGCCCTTGGGCAGTACTTC. Translated, it gives CASSQGLWDSRALGQYF.

The rearrangement uses TRBV27 and TRBJ2-7; D is perhaps TRBD1 or TRBD2 (5 bases each). Trimming took off 5 bases at V and 1 base at J, with 12 bases between the two ends. Germline lookup yields CDR1 MNHEY and CDR2 SMNVEV (reference sequence). The CDR3 has 14 amino acids. The CDR3 DNA reads TGTGCCAGCAGTGACCGATGGGGGTCCTACGAGCAGTACTTC. Its translation is CASSDRWGSYEQYF.